The present TCR beta chain was sequenced within a study of long-term antiretroviral therapy in people with HIV. The run of the v3.0 immunoSEQ assay was at survey level. Clones were read by immunoSEQ multiplex PCR, and TCRdb kept only the in-frame ones, dropping some. The sample carries 30,000 to 40,000 clones, roughly 85% recorded once. General study findings and limits: Patients on ART gained diversity, which nonetheless stayed below transplant donor controls.

A single count supports this clone. Its antigen is unknown. The content of samples before DNA extraction was roughly 1-10 million cryopreserved PBMC. With V trimmed by 4 bases and J by 4 bases, 10 bases remained unmatched. Looked up from germline, CDR1 is MGHRA and CDR2 is YSYEKL. The CDR3 sequence is 17 residues long. The chain couples TRBV4-1 to TRBJ1-5, with 10 bases aligning to TRBD1. This sample comprised unsorted PBMCs, obtained 0.4 years before starting antiretroviral therapy. This clonotype originated in a man between 18 and 35 years old with HIV. The CDR3 is CASSRSVGQGGNQPQHF. Written as DNA, the CDR3 is TGCGCCAGCAGCCGAAGCGTCGGACAGGGGGGAAATCAGCCCCAGCATTTT.